Listed below are T cell receptor beta chains from one sample, sequenced in a study of cytomegalovirus exposure and HLA in healthy donors. Sequencing used immunoSEQ multiplex PCR; TCRdb keeps in-frame clones, though not all of them. The table records fewer than 200,000 clones, roughly 67% of them present only once. Sequenced: PBMCs. These receptors all stem from a young woman in good health and CMV-seropositive. Both conserved end residues are trimmed from each CDR3.

v_gene	j_gene	CDR3aa
TRBV19	TRBJ2-1	ASSTQPRDSTYNEQF
TRBV4-2	TRBJ1-6	ASSQLTGDNSPLH
TRBV4-2	TRBJ2-7	ASSPDRKYEQY
TRBV5-1	TRBJ1-5	ASSLEGVSNQPQH
TRBV30	TRBJ1-1	AWRPGQNTEAF
TRBV5-6	TRBJ2-3	ASSPSTDTQY
TRBV6-1	TRBJ2-5	ASTLTRYQETQY
TRBV5-1	TRBJ2-3	ASSFGTGGSDTQY
TRBV6-5	TRBJ2-5	ASSWGHRGETQY
TRBV19	TRBJ2-1	ASRKASGPPYNEQF
TRBV9	TRBJ2-7	ASSKQTGGLTAPYEQY
TRBV5-1	TRBJ1-1	ASSPRMVQTEAF
TRBV11-2	TRBJ2-7	ASSFGMVGQQT
TRBV5-3	TRBJ2-1	ARSYGERGGPDEQF
TRBV28	TRBJ2-5	ASSLTQMIQETQY
TRBV7-2	TRBJ2-1	ASSLNRQGARNEQF
TRBV6-6	TRBJ1-1	ASSQTQQGGTEAF
TRBV9	TRBJ2-3	ASAGGPGDTQY
TRBV10-3	TRBJ1-3	AISKQGVGNTIY
TRBV6-5	TRBJ1-6	ASRRPGDGNSPLH
TRBV6-5	TRBJ2-7	ASSYTPGGGGHEQY
TRBV4-3	TRBJ1-5	ASSQGTDQPQH
TRBV5-6	TRBJ2-7	ASSFQGSYEQY
TRBV5-5	TRBJ1-3	ASSLERSSGNTIY
TRBV7-2	TRBJ2-1	ASSPLVGREGEQF
TRBV7-6	TRBJ1-1	ASSLEGTGGMDTEAF
TRBV5-6	TRBJ2-1	ASSLRGGYNEQF
TRBV5-6	TRBJ2-3	ASSLEQGRTDTQY